Reported below is one TCR beta chain. The antigen it binds to is not known. Per-nucleotide qualities are absent, and no much larger clonotype sits a single base away. The sample belongs to a study of blood T cell repertoires in COVID-19 (TCRdb year 2020). In the study overall: The collaborator samples originated in the United States, Italy and Spain and spanned the acute and convalescent phases of COVID-19. The material from the prospective study consisted of cDNA or gDNA derived from T cells, B-cell-depleted T cells, or PBMCs. The dataset comprised deeply sampled blood TCRbeta repertoires from subjects exposed to, actively infected with, or recovered from COVID-19. The repertoires were released in a freely available public database intended as a resource for research on the immune response to SARS-CoV-2. The samples were drawn from two sources: the first 160 participants of the ongoing ImmuneRACE study, and 1,254 subjects contributed by 6 global collaborators. Nearly every sample came with metadata listing a de-identified subject ID, COVID-19 status, age in years and sex. Where available, HLA class I and class II types were obtained from metadata supplied by the sample provider rather than from assay-based typing. Broad study findings and their caveats: How much clinical and demographic metadata was included differed by source and by participant, and the metadata was provided uncurated.

At one collaborating source in Seattle, patients were enrolled during active infection and were followed longitudinally through the course of disease. Whole blood was collected in K2EDTA tubes by collaborating institutions according to the institutions' own protocols. For TCRbeta analysis, collaborators shipped samples in one of three forms: frozen whole blood, isolated PBMCs, or DNA extracted from either of those sample types. The immunoSEQ Assay, a bias-controlled multiplex PCR, was used to amplify TCRbeta CDR3 regions from genomic DNA. In the authors' own workflow: Nucleated cell counts per sample were estimated from amplification of reference gene primers within the assay. To quantify the absolute abundance of each unique TCRbeta CDR3 rearrangement, sequence reads were collapsed and filtered. For each sample, productive Simpson clonality was calculated as the square root of Simpson's diversity index across productive rearrangements. TCRdb holds this immuneACCESS table with in-frame rearrangements only. Some clones are missing; in checked studies, unresolved V genes explain under half, and the rest has no known cause. V, J and clone size are taken as reported in that table, and D and trimming were inferred from the DNA itself. The sample records about 23,000 clones, 65% to 75% of which are singletons. 6.5% of the sample is held by the ten biggest clonotypes.

CDR3 length: 13 amino acids, cysteine to phenylalanine. CDR3 DNA only is kept here, 39 bases in frame from base 1. V is pared back by 4 bases and J by 10 bases, with 16 bases lying between the germline termini. CDR1 and CDR2, looked up from the germline V gene, are SGHTA and FQGNSA. The rearranged segments are TRBV7-2 and TRBJ1-2; 5 matching bases give a weak D call of TRBD1. The receptor's source is a man aged 45-65 years with COVID-19, enrolled during active disease. What was sequenced was peripheral blood. Read as DNA, the sequence is TGTGCCAGCAGCTCCTACGGGGGACCAGCCTACACCTTC. This translates into CASSSYGGPAYTF. The reference TRBV7-2 and TRBJ1-2 proteins fill in what lies around the CDR3, so the full variable domain reads GAGVSQSPSNKVTEKGKDVELRCDPISGHTALYWYRQSLGQGLEFLIYFQGNSAPDKSGLPSDRFSAERTGGSVSTLTIQRTQQEDSAVYLCASSSYGGPAYTFGSGTRLTVV.